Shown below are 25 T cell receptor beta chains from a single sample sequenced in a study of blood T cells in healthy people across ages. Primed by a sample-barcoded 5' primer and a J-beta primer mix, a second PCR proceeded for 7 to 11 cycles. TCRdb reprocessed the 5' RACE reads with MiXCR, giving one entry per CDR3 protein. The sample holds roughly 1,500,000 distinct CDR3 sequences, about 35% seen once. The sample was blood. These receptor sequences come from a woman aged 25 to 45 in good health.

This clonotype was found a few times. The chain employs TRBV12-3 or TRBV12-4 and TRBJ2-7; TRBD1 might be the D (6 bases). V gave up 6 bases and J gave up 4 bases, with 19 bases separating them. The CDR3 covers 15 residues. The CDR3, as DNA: TGTGCCAGCAGCCAATCCCATGGACAGCCATACGAGCAGTACTTC. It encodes CASSQSHGQPYEQYF.

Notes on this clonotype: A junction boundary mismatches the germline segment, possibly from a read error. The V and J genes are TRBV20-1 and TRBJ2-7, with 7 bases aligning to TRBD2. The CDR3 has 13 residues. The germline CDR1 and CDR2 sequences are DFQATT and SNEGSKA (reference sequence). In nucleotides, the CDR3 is TGCGGTGCTAGTCTAGCGGATCAAAAGAAGCAGTACTTC. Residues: CGASLADQKKQYF.

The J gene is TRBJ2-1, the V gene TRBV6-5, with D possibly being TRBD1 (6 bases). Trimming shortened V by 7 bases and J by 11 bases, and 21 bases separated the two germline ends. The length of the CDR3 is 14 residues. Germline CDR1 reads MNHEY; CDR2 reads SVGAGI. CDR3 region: CASTRDNRYNKQFF. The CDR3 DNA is TGTGCCAGCACCCGGGACAATCGTTATAATAAGCAGTTCTTC.

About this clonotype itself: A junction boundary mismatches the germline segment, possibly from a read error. In nucleotides, the CDR3 is TGCACCAGCAGTTTTTGGGGGGGCGGCTTTTACGAGCAGTACTTC. This gives the protein CTSSFWGGGFYEQYF. This chain joins TRBV27 and TRBJ2-7, with D possibly matching TRBD2 (7 bases). This CDR3 is 15 amino acids long. Germline CDR1 reads MNHEY; CDR2 reads SMNVEV (reference sequence).

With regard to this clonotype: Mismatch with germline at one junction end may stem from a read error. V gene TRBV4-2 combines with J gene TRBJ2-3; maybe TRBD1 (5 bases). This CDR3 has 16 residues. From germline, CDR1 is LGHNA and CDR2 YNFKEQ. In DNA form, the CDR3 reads TGTGCCAGCAGCCAAGAGGTTCGTCTAATAACAGGTACGCAGTATTTT. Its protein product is CASSQEVRLITGTQYF.

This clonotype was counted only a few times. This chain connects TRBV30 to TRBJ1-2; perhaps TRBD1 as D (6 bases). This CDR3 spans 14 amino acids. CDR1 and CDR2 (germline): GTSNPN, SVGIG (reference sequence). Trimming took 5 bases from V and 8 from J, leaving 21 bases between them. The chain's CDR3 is CAWCPDGTWGGYTF. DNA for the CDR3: TGTGCCTGGTGCCCCGACGGGACATGGGGCGGCTACACCTTC.

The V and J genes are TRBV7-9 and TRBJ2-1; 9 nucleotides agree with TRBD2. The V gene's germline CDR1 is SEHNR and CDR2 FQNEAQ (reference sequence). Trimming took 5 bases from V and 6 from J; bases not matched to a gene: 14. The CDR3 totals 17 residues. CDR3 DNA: TGTGCCAGCAGCGTCCCTCCTGTAGCGGGAGTTGGCAATGAGCAGTTCTTC. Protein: CASSVPPVAGVGNEQFF. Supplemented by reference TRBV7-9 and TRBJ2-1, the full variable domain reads DTGVSQNPRHKITKRGQNVTFRCDPISEHNRLYWYRQTLGQGPEFLTYFQNEAQLEKSRLLSDRFSAERPKGSFSTLEIQRTEQGDSAMYLCASSVPPVAGVGNEQFFGPGTRLTVL.

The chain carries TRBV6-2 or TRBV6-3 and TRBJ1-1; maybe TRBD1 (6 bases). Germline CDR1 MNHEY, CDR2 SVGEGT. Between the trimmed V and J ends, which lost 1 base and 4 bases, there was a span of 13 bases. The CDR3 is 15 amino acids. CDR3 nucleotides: TGTGCCAGCAGTTACTTCGGGGGCGCCGGCACTGAAGCTTTCTTT. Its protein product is CASSYFGGAGTEAFF.

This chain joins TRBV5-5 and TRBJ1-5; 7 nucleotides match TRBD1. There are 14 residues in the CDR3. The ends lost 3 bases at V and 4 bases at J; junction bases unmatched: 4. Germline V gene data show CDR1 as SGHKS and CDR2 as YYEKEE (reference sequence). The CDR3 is CASSWGQTNQPQHF. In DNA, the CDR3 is TGTGCCAGCAGCTGGGGACAGACTAATCAGCCCCAGCATTTT.

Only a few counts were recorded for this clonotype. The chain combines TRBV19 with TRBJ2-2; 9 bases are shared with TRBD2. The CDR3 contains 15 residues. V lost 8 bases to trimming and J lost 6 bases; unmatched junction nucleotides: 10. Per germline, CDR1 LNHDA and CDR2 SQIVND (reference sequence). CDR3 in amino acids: CASALAGVGSGELFF. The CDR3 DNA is TGTGCCAGTGCCTTAGCGGGAGTCGGATCCGGGGAGCTGTTTTTT.

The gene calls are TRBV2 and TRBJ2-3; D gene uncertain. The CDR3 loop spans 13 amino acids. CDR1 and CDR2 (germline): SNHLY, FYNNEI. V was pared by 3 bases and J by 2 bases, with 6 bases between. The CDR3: CASSDDPTDTQYF. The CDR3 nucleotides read TGTGCCAGCAGTGACGACCCCACAGATACGCAGTATTTT.

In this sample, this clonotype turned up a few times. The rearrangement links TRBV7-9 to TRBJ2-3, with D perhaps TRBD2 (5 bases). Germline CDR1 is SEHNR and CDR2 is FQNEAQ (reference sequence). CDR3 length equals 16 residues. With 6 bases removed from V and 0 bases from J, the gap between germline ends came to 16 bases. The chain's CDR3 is CASRIRAGRSTDTQYF. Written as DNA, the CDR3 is TGTGCCAGCAGGATAAGGGCGGGTAGAAGCACAGATACGCAGTATTTT.

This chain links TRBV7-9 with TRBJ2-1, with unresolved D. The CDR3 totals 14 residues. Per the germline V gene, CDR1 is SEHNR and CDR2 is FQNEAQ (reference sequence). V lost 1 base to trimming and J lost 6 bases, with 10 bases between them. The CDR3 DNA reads TGTGCCAGCAGCTTAGGGGGTACGGTCAATGAGCAGTTCTTC. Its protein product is CASSLGGTVNEQFF.

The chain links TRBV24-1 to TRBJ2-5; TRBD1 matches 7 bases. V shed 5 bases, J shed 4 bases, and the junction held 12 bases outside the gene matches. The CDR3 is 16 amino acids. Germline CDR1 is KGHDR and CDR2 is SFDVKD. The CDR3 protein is CATSGFSQGVGETQYF. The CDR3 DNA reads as TGTGCCACCAGTGGATTTAGCCAGGGGGTAGGAGAGACCCAGTACTTC.

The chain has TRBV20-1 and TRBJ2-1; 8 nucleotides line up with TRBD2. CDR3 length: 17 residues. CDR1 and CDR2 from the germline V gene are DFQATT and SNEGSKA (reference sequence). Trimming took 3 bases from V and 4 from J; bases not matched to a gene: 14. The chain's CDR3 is CSARGGGGRTAYNEQFF. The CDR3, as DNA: TGCAGTGCTAGGGGTGGGGGCGGGAGGACAGCATACAATGAGCAGTTCTTC.

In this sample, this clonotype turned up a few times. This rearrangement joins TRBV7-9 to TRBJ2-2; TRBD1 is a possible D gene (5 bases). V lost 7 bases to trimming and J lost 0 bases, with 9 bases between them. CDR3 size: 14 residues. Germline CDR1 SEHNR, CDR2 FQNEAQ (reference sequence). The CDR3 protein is CASIRGTNTGELFF. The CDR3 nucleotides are TGTGCCAGCATAAGGGGCACGAACACCGGGGAGCTGTTTTTT. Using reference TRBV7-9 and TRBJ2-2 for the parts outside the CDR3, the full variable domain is DTGVSQNPRHKITKRGQNVTFRCDPISEHNRLYWYRQTLGQGPEFLTYFQNEAQLEKSRLLSDRFSAERPKGSFSTLEIQRTEQGDSAMYLCASIRGTNTGELFFGEGSRLTVL.

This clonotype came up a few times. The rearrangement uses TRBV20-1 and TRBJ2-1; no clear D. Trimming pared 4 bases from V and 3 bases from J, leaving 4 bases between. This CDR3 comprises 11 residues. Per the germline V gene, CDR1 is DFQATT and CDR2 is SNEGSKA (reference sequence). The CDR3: CSANRYNEQFF. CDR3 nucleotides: TGCAGTGCTAACCGCTACAATGAGCAGTTCTTC.

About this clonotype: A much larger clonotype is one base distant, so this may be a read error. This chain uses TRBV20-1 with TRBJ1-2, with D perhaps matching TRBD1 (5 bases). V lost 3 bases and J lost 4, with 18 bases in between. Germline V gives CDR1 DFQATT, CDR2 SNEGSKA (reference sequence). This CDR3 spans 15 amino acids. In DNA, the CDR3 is TGCAGTGCTAGTCCTCCCGGGGCAGGTCTCTATGGCTACACCTTC. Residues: CSASPPGAGLYGYTF.

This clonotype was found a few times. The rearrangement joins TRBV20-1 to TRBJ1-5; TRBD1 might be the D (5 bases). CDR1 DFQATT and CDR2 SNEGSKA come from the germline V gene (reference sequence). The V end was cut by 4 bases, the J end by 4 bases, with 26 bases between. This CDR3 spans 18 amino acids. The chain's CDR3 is CSAKRVMTGTQRNQPQHF. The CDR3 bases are TGCAGTGCTAAAAGAGTGATGACCGGGACTCAGAGAAATCAGCCCCAGCATTTT.

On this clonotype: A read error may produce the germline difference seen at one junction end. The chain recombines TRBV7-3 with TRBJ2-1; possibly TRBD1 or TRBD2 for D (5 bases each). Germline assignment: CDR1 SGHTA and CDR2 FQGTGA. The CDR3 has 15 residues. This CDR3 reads CASSLGDAAYSEQFF. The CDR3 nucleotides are TGTGCCAGCAGCTTAGGGGACGCTGCCTACAGTGAGCAGTTCTTC.

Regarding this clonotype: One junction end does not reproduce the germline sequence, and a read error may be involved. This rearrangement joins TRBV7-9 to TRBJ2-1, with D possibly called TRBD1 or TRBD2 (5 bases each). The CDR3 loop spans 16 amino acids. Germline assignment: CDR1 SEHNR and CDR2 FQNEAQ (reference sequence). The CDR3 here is CASSAGTATSNNEQFF. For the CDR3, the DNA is TGTGCCAGCAGTGCCGGGACCGCGACCTCCAACAATGAGCAGTTCTTC.

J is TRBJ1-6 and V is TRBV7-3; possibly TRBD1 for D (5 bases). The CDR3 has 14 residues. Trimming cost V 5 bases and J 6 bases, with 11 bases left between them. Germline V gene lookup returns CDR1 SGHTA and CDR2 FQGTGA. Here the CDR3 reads CASSAQGVNSPLHF. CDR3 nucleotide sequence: TGTGCCAGCAGCGCGCAGGGAGTTAATTCACCCCTCCACTTT.

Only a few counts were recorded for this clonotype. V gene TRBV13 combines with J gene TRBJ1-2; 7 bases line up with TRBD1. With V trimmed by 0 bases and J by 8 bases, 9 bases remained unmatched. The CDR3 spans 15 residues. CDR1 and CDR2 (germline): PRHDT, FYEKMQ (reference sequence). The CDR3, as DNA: TGTGCCAGCAGCTTAGGAGGGACAGACCGTTACGGCTACACCTTC. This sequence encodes CASSLGGTDRYGYTF.

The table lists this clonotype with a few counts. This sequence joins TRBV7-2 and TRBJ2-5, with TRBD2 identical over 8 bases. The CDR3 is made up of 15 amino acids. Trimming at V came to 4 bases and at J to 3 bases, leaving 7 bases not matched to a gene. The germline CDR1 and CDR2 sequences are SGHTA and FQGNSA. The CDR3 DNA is TGTGCCAGCAGCTCCACCGGGACTAGGGAAGAGACCCAGTACTTC. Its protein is CASSSTGTREETQYF.

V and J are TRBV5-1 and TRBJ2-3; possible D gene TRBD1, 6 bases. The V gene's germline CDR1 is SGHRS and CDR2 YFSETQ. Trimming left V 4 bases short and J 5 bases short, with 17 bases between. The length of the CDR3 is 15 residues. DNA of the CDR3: TGCGCCAGCAGCAGCTCCGGGACAAGGGGAGATACGCAGTATTTT. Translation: CASSSSGTRGDTQYF.